This passage covers 17 T cell receptor beta chains from one sample sequenced in a study of persistence of HIV-infected CD4 T cells. No antigen is known for these receptors. Cells were stimulated nonspecifically with anti-CD3/anti-CD28 magnetic beads. Responding CD4+ T cells were sorted by upregulation of both CD40 ligand and CD69. This was the immunoSEQ version 4 assay in survey mode. The protocol was immunoSEQ multiplex PCR, while the TCRdb copy is restricted to in-frame clones and leaves out a portion. The repertoire holds roughly 35,000 clones, roughly 87% seen once, with about 1.3% in the top ten. The specimen comprised CD4+ T cells sorted from PBMCs after roughly 18-hour stimulation, sampled from a patient who received antiretroviral therapy. All receptors come from an adult man with HIV who was CMV-seropositive.

V usage is TRBV7-3 and J usage is TRBJ2-5, with a weak D call TRBD2 (5 bases). The CDR3 has 12 residues. CDR1 is SGHTA and CDR2 is FQGTGA in the germline V gene. V dropped 6 bases and J dropped 5 bases, with 10 bases sitting between them. The CDR3 loop is CASSAPGETQYF. The CDR3 DNA reads as TGTGCCAGCAGTGCGCCGGGGGAGACCCAGTACTTC.

The J gene is TRBJ2-5, the V gene TRBV10-3; D is unclear. Germline V gene data show CDR1 as ENHRY and CDR2 as SYGVKD. This CDR3 is 13 amino acids long. Between the trimmed V and J ends, which lost 7 bases and 2 bases, there was a span of 11 bases. Written as DNA, the CDR3 is TGTGCCATCAACCCAGCGCCTCAAGAGACCCAGTACTTC. This sequence encodes CAINPAPQETQYF.

This chain joins TRBV27 and TRBJ1-5, with unresolved D. Per germline, CDR1 MNHEY and CDR2 SMNVEV (reference sequence). Trimming removed 6 bases at V and 5 bases at J, with 14 bases between. The CDR3 has 14 amino acids. The CDR3 coding sequence is TGTGCCAGCAGCCCGGGTAGGGTGGATCAGCCCCAGCATTTT. The encoded protein is CASSPGRVDQPQHF.

The CDR3 region is CASSWSTAANSPLHF. In nucleotides, the CDR3 is TGTGCCAGCAGTTGGTCGACGGCCGCTAATTCACCCCTCCACTTT. The chain couples TRBV25-1 to TRBJ1-6; D gene ambiguous. This CDR3 comprises 15 residues. The germline V and J ends were trimmed by 5 bases and 6 bases, with 14 bases remaining between them. Germline CDR1 MGHDK, CDR2 SYGVNS.

The V call is TRBV4-1, the J call TRBJ1-5; D gene unclear. The CDR3 is 18 amino acids. V dropped 0 bases and J dropped 0 bases, with 15 bases sitting between them. Germline CDR1 MGHRA, CDR2 YSYEKL. The DNA of the CDR3 is TGCGCCAGCAGCCAAGAAAGGGCTGTGGGATATAGCAATCAGCCCCAGCATTTT. This gives the protein CASSQERAVGYSNQPQHF.

This sequence joins TRBV10-2 and TRBJ1-5; 8 positions agree with TRBD1. After removal of 6 bases from V and 4 bases from J, the junction contained 8 bases not matched to a gene. Germline CDR1 is WSHSY and CDR2 is SAAADI. This CDR3 is built from 15 residues. For the CDR3, the DNA is TGCGCCAGCAGCCTAGGGACAGGACGAAATCAGCCCCAGCATTTT. Its protein product is CASSLGTGRNQPQHF.

DNA of the CDR3: TGTGCCAGCGCCGTCACGGACAGAAATAATTCACCCCTCCACTTT. Translated: CASAVTDRNNSPLHF. V usage is TRBV19 and J usage is TRBJ1-6; D is perhaps TRBD1 (6 bases). The CDR3 extends over 15 amino acids. Germline V lookup: CDR1 LNHDA, CDR2 SQIVND (reference sequence). V lost 9 bases, J lost 5 bases, and 17 bases lay in between.

The gene calls are TRBV7-2 and TRBJ1-1; D is unclear. With 4 bases removed from V and 6 bases from J, the gap between germline ends came to 12 bases. The germline V gene has CDR1 SGHTA and CDR2 FQGNSA. The CDR3 is 13 residues long. The CDR3 reads CASSSVRTAEAFF. The CDR3 nucleotides are TGTGCCAGCAGCTCAGTCAGGACGGCTGAAGCTTTCTTT.

The chain uses TRBV6-5 and TRBJ1-3; D call uncertain. Trimming stripped 5 bases from V and 0 bases from J, with 11 bases between. This CDR3 is built from 15 residues. Per germline, CDR1 MNHEY and CDR2 SVGAGI. DNA of the CDR3: TGTGCCAGCAGTCGCTACGTACACTCTGGAAACACCATATATTTT. It translates to CASSRYVHSGNTIYF.

The chain recombines TRBV14 with TRBJ1-4; D possibly corresponds to TRBD1 (6 bases). The CDR3 has 15 amino acids. Germline CDR1 is SGHDN and CDR2 is FVKESK. With 4 bases removed from V and 5 bases from J, the gap between germline ends came to 14 bases. The CDR3 nucleotides read TGTGCCAGCAGCCGTTGGGACACTCCGAATGAAAAACTGTTTTTT. Its translation is CASSRWDTPNEKLFF.

This chain uses TRBV2 with TRBJ1-2, with TRBD1 matching over 9 bases. The CDR3 totals 13 residues. The germline V gene has CDR1 SNHLY and CDR2 FYNNEI. The trim removed 8 bases at V and 8 bases at J, leaving 9 bases unmatched. CDR3 in amino acids: CASRGTGLGGYTF. The CDR3 DNA reads as TGTGCCAGCCGGGGGACAGGGCTAGGAGGCTACACCTTC.

The rearrangement joins TRBV5-1 to TRBJ1-2, with a tentative D call TRBD1 (5 bases). CDR1 is SGHRS and CDR2 is YFSETQ in the germline V gene. CDR3 length equals 14 residues. The V gene lost 3 bases and the J gene lost 4 bases, with 13 bases spanning the gap. The CDR3, as DNA: TGCGCCAGCAGCTCCAGGAGGGACGGCTATGGCTACACCTTC. Amino acids: CASSSRRDGYGYTF. The full variable domain, with the rest looked up from reference TRBV5-1 and TRBJ1-2, is KAGVTQTPRYLIKTRGQQVTLSCSPISGHRSVSWYQQTPGQGLQFLFEYFSETQRNKGNFPGRFSGRQFSNSRSEMNVSTLELGDSALYLCASSSRRDGYGYTFGSGTRLTVV.

The rearrangement joins TRBV2 to TRBJ1-5; D is unclear. CDR3 size: 14 residues. With 6 bases removed from V and 3 bases from J, the gap between germline ends came to 12 bases. Germline V gene lookup returns CDR1 SNHLY and CDR2 FYNNEI. CDR3 in amino acids: CASSLREFNQPQHF. The CDR3 nucleotides are TGTGCCAGCAGCCTTAGAGAATTCAATCAGCCCCAGCATTTT.

This sequence joins TRBV27 and TRBJ2-5; maybe TRBD2 (6 bases). Germline V gene data show CDR1 as MNHEY and CDR2 as SMNVEV (reference sequence). Trimming took 1 base from V and 4 from J, leaving 7 bases between them. The CDR3 covers 13 residues. The CDR3 bases are TGTGCCAGCAGTTTATGGGGAGGAGAGACCCAGTACTTC. Protein sequence: CASSLWGGETQYF.

This rearrangement joins TRBV10-3 to TRBJ2-1; 8 bases map to TRBD2. The CDR3 runs 18 residues. The germline V gene encodes CDR1 ENHRY and CDR2 SYGVKD. V shed 6 bases, J shed 6 bases, and the junction held 19 bases outside the gene matches. In DNA, the CDR3 is TGTGCCATCAGCCCTACCCTTAGCGGGGCGCGGCCCGCCAATGAGCAGTTCTTC. Its protein product is CAISPTLSGARPANEQFF.

The chain carries TRBV19 and TRBJ1-2; 7 bases are shared with TRBD1. The CDR3 loop spans 17 amino acids. The germline V gene encodes CDR1 LNHDA and CDR2 SQIVND (reference sequence). The J segment lost 4 bases and the V segment lost 0 bases, leaving 11 bases of the junction unmatched. Here the CDR3 reads CASSIDLMTGKGYGYTF. DNA for the CDR3: TGTGCCAGTAGTATAGACTTAATGACAGGGAAGGGCTATGGCTACACCTTC.

By sample share, this clone is medium-sized. This chain uses TRBV10-3 with TRBJ1-3, with TRBD1 as a possible D gene (6 bases). The CDR3 sequence is 16 residues long. Trimming removed 2 bases at V and 2 bases at J, with 13 bases between. Germline V gives CDR1 ENHRY, CDR2 SYGVKD. DNA for the CDR3: TGTGCCATCAGTGAGCCCCGGACAGCTACTGGAAACACCATATATTTT. It is translated as CAISEPRTATGNTIYF.